This TCR beta chain appears in the sequencing data of a study of OX40 agonist ivuxolimab in advanced cancers. Overall study context: Three individuals attained partial responses, comprising one hepatocellular carcinoma case and two cutaneous melanoma cases. Study observations and caveats: In a subset of nonresponders, normalized T-cell clonal expansion was also low.

V dropped 5 bases and J dropped 8 bases, with 12 bases sitting between them. The CDR3 runs 12 residues. Germline V gives CDR1 MNHEY, CDR2 SVGAGI. The assay was immunoSEQ multiplex PCR, and TCRdb's table has in-frame clones only and misses some. Seen here are 55,000 to 65,000 clones, 86% observed once, and the top ten hold under 4.5%. In the case of this clone: The target antigen is unknown.

The rearrangement links TRBV6-5 to TRBJ1-1; no firm D call. The receptor was isolated from an adult with an advanced solid tumor such as melanoma, head and neck, liver or kidney cancer. The sequencing here drew on CD4+ or CD8+ T cells sorted from blood, taken in a trial of the OX40 agonist ivuxolimab. The DNA for the CDR3 is TGTGCCAGCAGTCGAGGACCGAGGGAAGCTTTCTTT. This codes for CASSRGPREAFF.